What follows are 26 T cell receptor beta chains derived from one specimen sequenced in a study of regulatory T cells in long-lasting Graves disease listed by TCRdb under 2021. To prepare the library, multiplex PCR was applied. Sequencer: Illumina HiSeq 4000. TCR beta libraries were built with iRepertoire HTBI primers and Arm-PCR amplification of CDR3 regions. Through fastp at Q25 and MiXCR, TCRdb rebuilt clones from the public reads, retaining in-frame beta chains. Identical CDR3 protein sequences are pooled into one entry, listed with their most common genes and DNA. Present in this sample are roughly 520,000 distinct CDR3 sequences, around 13% of which were seen just once. The top ten clones comprise 8% to 10% of the sample. The time point label for this specimen denotes: newly diagnosed GD, antithyroid drugs for less than 3 months. For both TCR sequencing and RNA sequencing, RNA was extracted from PBMCs in TRIzol.

The same specimen was also included in a second study, on T cells in Graves' hyperthyroidism and ophthalmopathy.

The source material was peripheral blood mononuclear cells (PBMCs), sampled at new diagnosis, from a patient treated with antithyroid drugs. These receptors were collected from a woman in her thirties with Graves disease. Donor details come from another sample of the same person, matched by shared clones.

The CDR3 DNA sequence: TGTGCCAGCTCAGCAGGGACTGCGGTTTTAGCTTTCTTT. It codes for CASSAGTAVLAFF. The chain uses TRBV18 and TRBJ1-1, with a tentative D call TRBD1 (5 bases). The CDR3 runs 13 residues. The V and J ends lost 5 bases and 10 bases respectively, with 17 bases between them. In germline, CDR1 is KGHSH, CDR2 LQKENI.

This clonotype was counted at least ten times. The V call is TRBV6-2 or TRBV6-3, the J call TRBJ1-2, with D unresolved. V lost 2 bases and J lost 4, with 8 bases in between. This CDR3 contains 13 residues. Looked up from germline, CDR1 is MNHEY and CDR2 is SVGEGT. The CDR3 spells CASSYGESYGYTF. The CDR3 DNA follows: TGTGCCAGCAGTTACGGAGAATCCTATGGCTACACCTTC.

The chain has TRBV29-1 and TRBJ2-1; 12 bases align to TRBD2. Germline V gene lookup returns CDR1 SQVTM and CDR2 ANQGSEA. CDR3 size: 14 residues. V was pared by 6 bases and J by 7 bases, with 7 bases of the junction left unmatched. The CDR3 sequence: CSVPPSGRENEQFF. The DNA of the CDR3 is TGCAGCGTACCTCCTAGCGGGAGGGAAAATGAGCAGTTCTTC.

This clonotype was counted ten times or more. The chain uses TRBV12-3 or TRBV12-4 and TRBJ1-1; D is possibly TRBD1 (5 bases). CDR3 length: 13 amino acids. The V and J ends lost 6 bases and 5 bases respectively, with 13 bases between them. The CDR3 sequence: CASRGDGGTEAFF. The CDR3 DNA is TGTGCCAGCAGGGGGGACGGGGGAACTGAAGCTTTCTTT.

Ten or more counts support this clonotype. This CDR3 is CASSRSAGSYEQYF. DNA for the CDR3: TGTGCCAGCAGTAGGTCAGCGGGCTCCTACGAGCAGTACTTC. The rearrangement links TRBV2 to TRBJ2-7, with TRBD2 as a possible D gene (6 bases). V was pared by 5 bases and J by 0 bases, with 11 bases between. The germline V gene has CDR1 SNHLY and CDR2 FYNNEI. CDR3 size: 14 residues.

This clonotype was seen repeatedly, ten times or more. The chain has TRBV20-1 and TRBJ2-4; D tentatively reads TRBD1 or TRBD2 (5 bases each). The CDR3 has 14 amino acids. CDR1 is DFQATT, CDR2 SNEGSKA, per germline (reference sequence). V was trimmed by 3 bases and J by 0 bases, leaving 9 bases between them. In DNA, the CDR3 is TGCAGTGCTAGGTGGGGGTTAGCCAAAAACATTCAGTACTTC. Its protein product is CSARWGLAKNIQYF.

The chain combines TRBV7-9 with TRBJ2-1, with 8 bases lining up with TRBD2. The CDR3 is 16 residues long. The V gene end was trimmed by 1 base and the J gene end by 4 bases; junction bases not matched to a gene: 6. The germline V gene encodes CDR1 SEHNR and CDR2 FQNEAQ (reference sequence). CDR3 nucleotides: TGTGCCAGCAGCTTAGAGGGGACTAGATTATACAATGAGCAGTTCTTC. Its protein product is CASSLEGTRLYNEQFF.

This clonotype was seen ten or more times. V gene TRBV28 combines with J gene TRBJ2-3; a possible D gene is TRBD2 (6 bases). The V end lost 2 bases, the J end lost 5 bases, and 20 bases lay between the germline ends. In germline, CDR1 is MDHEN, CDR2 SYDVKM. CDR3 length equals 17 residues. CDR3 protein: CASSLTRDPGVQDTQYF. The CDR3 nucleotides read TGTGCCAGCAGTTTAACTCGTGACCCGGGAGTCCAAGATACGCAGTATTTT.

In this sample, this clonotype turned up many times. This chain links TRBV7-2 with TRBJ2-7; 11 bases map to TRBD2. Germline CDR1 reads SGHTA; CDR2 reads FQGNSA. V shed 5 bases, J shed 3 bases, and the junction held 9 bases outside the gene matches. The length of the CDR3 is 16 residues. This CDR3 reads CASSPQGTSGSYEQYF. The CDR3 DNA sequence: TGTGCCAGCAGCCCCCAGGGGACTAGCGGTAGCTACGAGCAGTACTTC.

This clonotype was seen repeatedly, ten times or more. V and J are TRBV7-2 and TRBJ1-6; tentatively, D is TRBD1 (6 bases). Germline V gene lookup returns CDR1 SGHTA and CDR2 FQGNSA. This CDR3 comprises 13 residues. The germline V and J ends were trimmed by 5 bases and 11 bases, with 13 bases remaining between them. The CDR3 DNA follows: TGTGCCAGCAGCAACAGGGAAAGGCCACCCCTCCACTTT. Residues: CASSNRERPPLHF.

This sequence joins TRBV7-8 and TRBJ2-3; TRBD2 aligns across 12 bases. The CDR3 is 16 residues long. Germline assignment: CDR1 SGHVS and CDR2 FQNEAQ. The V segment lost 5 bases and the J segment 5 bases; nucleotides outside the gene matches: 8. DNA of the CDR3: TGTGCCAGCAGCCCCGGAGCGGGACTAGCGGGAGATACGCAGTATTTT. Its protein product is CASSPGAGLAGDTQYF.

This clonotype appeared many times. The chain employs TRBV11-2 and TRBJ1-2; tentatively, D is TRBD1 (6 bases). The CDR3 is 15 amino acids. Germline-derived CDR1 and CDR2 are SGHAT and FQNNGV. The V gene lost 3 bases and the J gene lost 6 bases, with 17 bases spanning the gap. In nucleotides, the CDR3 is TGTGCCAGCAGCTTCCGGGCCAGGGGTATGGATGGCTACACCTTC. It codes for CASSFRARGMDGYTF.

This clonotype has at least ten counts. The chain couples TRBV29-1 to TRBJ2-1; 8 bases fit TRBD1. From germline, CDR1 is SQVTM and CDR2 ANQGSEA. Trimming at V came to 4 bases and at J to 4 bases, leaving 12 bases not matched to a gene. CDR3 length equals 16 residues. CDR3 DNA sequence: TGCAGCGTTGGAGACCCGGGACAGGAGATTTACAATGAGCAGTTCTTC. Translating gives CSVGDPGQEIYNEQFF.

The chain combines TRBV28 with TRBJ2-1; D is ambiguous. V lost 3 bases, J lost 2 bases, and 2 bases lay in between. The CDR3 loop spans 12 amino acids. In germline, CDR1 is MDHEN, CDR2 SYDVKM. Here the CDR3 DNA reads TGTGCCAGCAGTTTCACCTACAATGAGCAGTTCTTC. Translating gives CASSFTYNEQFF. Full variable domain (outside the CDR3, taken from reference TRBV28 and TRBJ2-1): DVKVTQSSRYLVKRTGEKVFLECVQDMDHENMFWYRQDPGLGLRLIYFSYDVKMKEKGDIPEGYSVSREKKERFSLILESASTNQTSMYLCASSFTYNEQFFGPGTRLTVL.

In this sample, this clonotype turned up many times. The rearrangement links TRBV7-9 to TRBJ2-1; 11 positions agree with TRBD2. V dropped 5 bases and J dropped 10; count of bases not matched to a gene: 13. The CDR3 loop spans 16 amino acids. The germline gives CDR1 SEHNR, CDR2 FQNEAQ (reference sequence). The CDR3 sequence: CASSPSDSGRVGEQFF. The CDR3 DNA is TGTGCCAGCAGCCCCTCCGATAGCGGGAGGGTTGGGGAGCAGTTCTTC.

At least ten counts were recorded for this clonotype. The chain links TRBV30 to TRBJ2-2; D not certain. The CDR3 loop spans 11 amino acids. Germline assignment: CDR1 GTSNPN and CDR2 SVGIG (reference sequence). V lost 4 bases and J lost 6, with 6 bases in between. Written as DNA, the CDR3 is TGTGCCTGGAAAACCCCCGGGGAGCTGTTTTTT. Its protein is CAWKTPGELFF.

This clonotype was observed at least ten times. This rearrangement joins TRBV27 to TRBJ1-2, with D uncertain. Trimming removed 1 base from V and 0 bases from J, with 18 bases in between. The germline gives CDR1 MNHEY, CDR2 SMNVEV (reference sequence). The CDR3 runs to 18 residues. CDR3 protein: CASSLYAINEEANYGYTF. CDR3 nucleotides: TGTGCCAGCAGTTTATATGCAATTAACGAAGAGGCTAACTATGGCTACACCTTC.

Many counts were recorded for this clonotype. J is TRBJ2-1 and V is TRBV28; 11 positions match TRBD2. CDR1 is MDHEN, CDR2 SYDVKM, per germline. There are 15 residues in the CDR3. After removal of 3 bases from V and 10 bases from J, the junction contained 8 bases not matched to a gene. CDR3 nucleotide sequence: TGTGCCAGCAGTTTCAATAGCGGGAGGGCCAGGGAGCAGTTCTTC. Translated, it gives CASSFNSGRAREQFF.

This clonotype turned up a few times. V and J are TRBV19 and TRBJ2-3; the D gene could be TRBD1 or TRBD2 (5 bases each). The V end lost 6 bases, the J end lost 4 bases, and 17 bases lay between the germline ends. CDR3 length: 15 amino acids. Germline V gives CDR1 LNHDA, CDR2 SQIVND (reference sequence). Written as DNA, the CDR3 is TGTGCCAGTAGACCGGGACGGCGGGCGGCAGATACGCAGTATTTT. It translates to CASRPGRRAADTQYF.

This clonotype was counted a few times. V and J are TRBV6-5 and TRBJ1-1; 9 bases map to TRBD1. Germline-derived CDR1 and CDR2 are MNHEY and SVGAGI. This CDR3 spans 16 amino acids. The junction had 6 bases not matched to a gene; V was cut back by 0 bases and J by 4 bases. CDR3 in amino acids: CASSYSDRGVSTEAFF. CDR3 DNA: TGTGCCAGCAGTTACTCGGACAGGGGCGTGAGCACTGAAGCTTTCTTT.

This clonotype was seen ten or more times. This sequence joins TRBV27 and TRBJ2-1, with D unresolved. The ends were cut back, 5 bases at V and 1 base at J, with 9 bases in the middle. Per germline, CDR1 MNHEY and CDR2 SMNVEV (reference sequence). CDR3 length: 14 amino acids. The chain's CDR3 is CASSLTVSYNEQFF. The CDR3 DNA reads as TGTGCCAGCAGTCTTACAGTATCCTACAATGAGCAGTTCTTC.

This clonotype was detected ten times or more. The CDR3 sequence: CATSRDWGGNTIYF. The CDR3 DNA reads TGTGCCACCAGCAGAGATTGGGGAGGAAACACCATATATTTT. The chain has TRBV15 and TRBJ1-3; D is uncertain. CDR1 LNHNV and CDR2 YYDKDF come from the germline V gene (reference sequence). Trimming stripped 0 bases from V and 4 bases from J, with 7 bases between. The CDR3 consists of 14 residues.

This chain joins TRBV19 and TRBJ2-5, with a weak D call TRBD2 (5 bases). This CDR3 is 16 amino acids long. The ends were cut back, 4 bases at V and 2 bases at J, with 17 bases in the middle. From germline, CDR1 is LNHDA and CDR2 SQIVND (reference sequence). The CDR3, as DNA: TGTGCCAGTAGTACCCCGACCGGGCGGGTACAAGAGACCCAGTACTTC. Translation: CASSTPTGRVQETQYF.

This clonotype was counted between two and nine times. J is TRBJ2-7 and V is TRBV27; D might be TRBD1 or TRBD2, each matching 6 bases. Germline CDR1 reads MNHEY; CDR2 reads SMNVEV (reference sequence). The V and J ends lost 4 bases and 3 bases respectively, with 13 bases between them. CDR3 length equals 14 residues. The CDR3 bases are TGTGCCAGCAGTTCACAGGGACTCCGCTACGAGCAGTACTTC. It encodes CASSSQGLRYEQYF.

About this clonotype itself: A single base separates this from a much larger clone, so it may be a read error. It is likely a read error, because the conserved phenylalanine at the end of the CDR3 is missing. The genes are TRBV9 and TRBJ1-1; a possible D gene is TRBD1 (5 bases). Looked up from germline, CDR1 is SGDLS and CDR2 is YYNGEE. V lost 4 bases, J lost 1 base, and 11 bases lay in between. The CDR3 sequence is 14 residues long. Here the CDR3 reads CASSSGLWNTEAFL. For the CDR3, the DNA is TGTGCCAGCAGCTCGGGACTTTGGAACACTGAAGCTTTCTTG.

This clonotype was detected ten times or more. The chain carries TRBV12-3 or TRBV12-4 and TRBJ2-7; 10 bases match TRBD2. The CDR3 length is 18 residues. V was pared by 4 bases and J by 3 bases, with 15 bases of the junction left unmatched. CDR3 DNA: TGTGCCAGCAGTTCTGAACTAGCGGGACCCGCTGGCATCTACGAGCAGTACTTC. This translates into CASSSELAGPAGIYEQYF.